These 14 T cell receptor beta chains originate from one sample sequenced in a study of OX40 agonist ivuxolimab in advanced cancers. Profiling relied on immunoSEQ multiplex PCR, and the TCRdb table lists in-frame clones only, not all of them. The repertoire has 100,000 to 120,000 clones, approximately 89% of them found once; the top ten carry approximately 0.63%. The source was CD4+ or CD8+ T cells sorted from blood, collected in a trial of the OX40 agonist ivuxolimab. These receptors all stem from an adult with an advanced solid tumor such as melanoma, head and neck, liver or kidney cancer.

The gene calls are TRBV5-1 and TRBJ2-7; TRBD1 matches at 9 bases. This CDR3 spans 13 amino acids. From germline, CDR1 is SGHRS and CDR2 YFSETQ. V gave up 0 bases and J gave up 5 bases; unmatched junction bases: 0. In DNA form, the CDR3 reads TGCGCCAGCAGCTTGGGGGACAGGGACGAGCAGTACTTC. As protein: CASSLGDRDEQYF.

J is TRBJ1-4 and V is TRBV6-1; D gene ambiguous. The CDR3 has 14 residues. V was pared by 3 bases and J by 5 bases, with 10 bases between. The germline gives CDR1 MNHNS, CDR2 SASEGT. CDR3 bases: TGTGCCAGCAGTGAGAGCGGGATGAATGAAAAACTGTTTTTT. Amino acids: CASSESGMNEKLFF.

This clone was observed once. This chain connects TRBV10-3 to TRBJ1-4; 9 bases map to TRBD1. The CDR3 sequence is 15 residues long. Per germline, CDR1 ENHRY and CDR2 SYGVKD. Trimming at V came to 3 bases and at J to 7 bases, leaving 6 bases not matched to a gene. The CDR3 DNA follows: TGTGCCATCAGTGAAAGGACAGGGGCCGGTGAAAAACTGTTTTTT. Protein product: CAISERTGAGEKLFF.

This clone was picked up one time. The rearrangement uses TRBV30 and TRBJ1-4, with D possibly being TRBD1 (5 bases). V was cut by 2 bases and J by 0 bases, with 13 bases left in between. In germline, CDR1 is GTSNPN, CDR2 SVGIG (reference sequence). The CDR3 loop spans 16 amino acids. CDR3 region: CAWSPAGPATNEKLFF. The CDR3 DNA reads as TGTGCCTGGAGTCCCGCAGGGCCGGCAACTAATGAAAAACTGTTTTTT.

This clone was seen only once. The rearrangement uses TRBV6-1 and TRBJ2-1, with D perhaps being TRBD1 or TRBD2 (7 bases each). The CDR3 runs to 14 residues. The germline V and J ends were trimmed by 3 bases and 8 bases, with 14 bases remaining between them. CDR1 is MNHNS, CDR2 SASEGT, per germline. The CDR3 DNA reads as TGTGCCAGCAGTGACAGGGGGGGTTGGTATGAGCAGTTCTTC. Amino acid sequence: CASSDRGGWYEQFF.

The V gene is TRBV6-1, the J gene TRBJ2-1, with 11 bases matching TRBD1. V lost 7 bases, J lost 8 bases, and 4 bases stayed unmatched. Germline-derived CDR1 and CDR2 are MNHNS and SASEGT. This CDR3 has 13 residues. The CDR3: CASTGTGGDEQFF. In DNA, the CDR3 is TGTGCCAGCACCGGGACAGGGGGTGATGAGCAGTTCTTC.

V is TRBV7-3 and J is TRBJ1-1; unclear D gene. Trimming removed 5 bases from V and 5 bases from J, with 18 bases in between. This CDR3 region has 15 residues. Germline assignment: CDR1 SGHTA and CDR2 FQGTGA. CDR3 amino acids: CASSIYVLSGTEAFF. The CDR3 DNA sequence: TGTGCCAGCAGCATCTACGTCCTCTCTGGGACTGAAGCTTTCTTT.

CDR3 nucleotides: TGTGCCAGCAGTTTTCGACAGGGTCGCGAAAAACTGTTTTTT. This encodes CASSFRQGREKLFF. The J gene is TRBJ1-4, the V gene TRBV6-5; 7 bases fit TRBD1. Germline V gene data show CDR1 as MNHEY and CDR2 as SVGAGI. Trimming removed 4 bases from V and 8 bases from J; junction bases left unmatched: 7. The CDR3 runs 14 residues.

The chain carries TRBV11-2 and TRBJ1-2; TRBD1 matches 7 bases. The germline CDR1 and CDR2 sequences are SGHAT and FQNNGV. Unmatched junction bases numbered 10, after V lost 2 bases and J lost 7 bases. The CDR3 totals 15 residues. For the CDR3, the DNA is TGTGCCAGCAGCTTAAGGGAGGCCAGGGGGGGTGGCTACACCTTC. Protein sequence: CASSLREARGGGYTF. Filled out from reference TRBV11-2 and TRBJ1-2, the complete variable domain reads EAGVAQSPRYKIIEKRQSVAFWCNPISGHATLYWYQQILGQGPKLLIQFQNNGVVDDSQLPKDRFSAERLKGVDSTLKIQPAKLEDSAVYLCASSLREARGGGYTFGSGTRLTVV.

This clone was recorded a few times. The chain uses TRBV20-1 and TRBJ1-1; D unclear. The CDR3 extends over 11 amino acids. Trimming shortened V by 6 bases and J by 1 base, and 6 bases separated the two germline ends. Germline assignment: CDR1 DFQATT and CDR2 SNEGSKA (reference sequence). CDR3 region: CSAATNTEAFF. The CDR3 bases are TGCAGTGCAGCAACGAACACTGAAGCTTTCTTT.

The chain recombines TRBV18 with TRBJ2-1, with 14 bases that match TRBD2. The germline V gene has CDR1 KGHSH and CDR2 LQKENI. CDR3 length: 15 amino acids. Germline trimming cut 3 bases from V and 8 bases from J; bases unmatched to any gene: 3. DNA of the CDR3: TGTGCCAGCTCACCGACTAGCGGGGGGGCACATGAGCAGTTCTTC. This sequence encodes CASSPTSGGAHEQFF.

The gene calls are TRBV10-2 and TRBJ2-7; 9 nucleotides agree with TRBD1. The germline V gene encodes CDR1 WSHSY and CDR2 SAAADI. The CDR3 extends over 15 amino acids. The V segment lost 0 bases and the J segment 5 bases; nucleotides outside the gene matches: 5. Here the CDR3 DNA reads TGCGCCAGCAGTGAGTCGGACAGGGGAGGGCACGAGCAGTACTTC. It specifies CASSESDRGGHEQYF.

The V gene is TRBV27, the J gene TRBJ1-2; 7 bases are a match to TRBD1. V lost 6 bases, J lost 4 bases, and 5 bases stayed unmatched. CDR1 and CDR2 (germline): MNHEY, SMNVEV (reference sequence). The CDR3 totals 13 residues. The CDR3: CASSKGAGYGYTF. The CDR3 DNA reads as TGTGCCAGCAGCAAGGGGGCGGGCTATGGCTACACCTTC.

This clone was detected only a few times. The chain carries TRBV30 and TRBJ1-5, with D hard to call. CDR1 and CDR2 from the germline V gene are GTSNPN and SVGIG (reference sequence). V was clipped by 2 bases and J by 0 bases, with 5 bases between them. The CDR3 has 13 amino acids. The CDR3 nucleotides are TGTGCCTGGAGTCAAGATAGCAATCAGCCCCAGCATTTT. Its protein product is CAWSQDSNQPQHF.